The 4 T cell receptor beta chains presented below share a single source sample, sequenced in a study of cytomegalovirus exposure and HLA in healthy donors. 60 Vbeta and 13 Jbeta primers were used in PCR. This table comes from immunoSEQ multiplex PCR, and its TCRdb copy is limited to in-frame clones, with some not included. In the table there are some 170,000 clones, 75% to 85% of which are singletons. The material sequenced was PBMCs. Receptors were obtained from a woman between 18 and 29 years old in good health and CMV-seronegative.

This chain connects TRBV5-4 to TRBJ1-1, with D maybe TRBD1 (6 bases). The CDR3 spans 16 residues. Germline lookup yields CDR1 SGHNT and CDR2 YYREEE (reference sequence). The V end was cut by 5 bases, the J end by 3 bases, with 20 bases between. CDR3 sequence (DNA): TGTGCCAGCAGACCACAGGGTGTTGTGGGGGACACTGAAGCTTTCTTT. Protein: CASRPQGVVGDTEAFF.

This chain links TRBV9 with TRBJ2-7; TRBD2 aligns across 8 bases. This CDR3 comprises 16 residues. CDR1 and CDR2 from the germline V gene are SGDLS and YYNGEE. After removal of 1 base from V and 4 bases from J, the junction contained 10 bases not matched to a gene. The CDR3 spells CASSVMGDSGVYEQYF. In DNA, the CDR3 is TGTGCCAGCAGCGTAATGGGTGATAGCGGGGTGTACGAGCAGTACTTC.

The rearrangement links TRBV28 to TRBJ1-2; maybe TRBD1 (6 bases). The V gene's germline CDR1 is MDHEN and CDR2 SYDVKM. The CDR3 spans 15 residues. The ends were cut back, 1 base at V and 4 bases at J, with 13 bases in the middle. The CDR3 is CASSLSGGPIYGYTF. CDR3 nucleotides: TGTGCCAGCAGTTTATCTGGGGGCCCGATCTATGGCTACACCTTC.

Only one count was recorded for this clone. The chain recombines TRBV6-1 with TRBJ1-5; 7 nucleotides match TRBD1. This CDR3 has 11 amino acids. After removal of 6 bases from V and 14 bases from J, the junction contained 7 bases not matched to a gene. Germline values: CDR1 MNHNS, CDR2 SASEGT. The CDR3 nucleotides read TGTGCCAGCAGAGCCGGACAGGCAAAGCATTTT. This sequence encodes CASRAGQAKHF.